This T cell receptor beta chain is drawn from a study of shared clonotypes between healthy human individuals. Across the study: Plates per donor: three CD4 naive, three CD4 memory, two CD8 naive, one CD8 memory. Study conclusions and caveats: Donor clonotype sharing was expected to depend on sequencing depth.

Points on this clone: The target antigen is unknown.

Genomic DNA belonging to each subset was distributed in equal measure over several immunoSEQ plates. In the sorted-subset replicate PCRs, about 190 ng DNA, 25,000 to 30,000 T cell genomes, was used. TCRdb's copy holds only in-frame clones and misses some; the assay was immunoSEQ multiplex PCR. Of approximately 2.5 million clones detected, about 92% appear once; the ten largest clones hold 0.13% to 0.15%. Trimming removed 2 bases from V and 1 base from J, with 11 bases in between. Germline V gene data show CDR1 as MDHEN and CDR2 as SYDVKM. The CDR3 totals 15 residues. This TCR was sampled from a man aged 18 to 30 in good health. The sequenced sample was naive CD4+ T cells sorted from blood. The subset here: CD45RA+ positively selected. The chain couples TRBV28 to TRBJ1-1; D gene uncertain. The DNA of the CDR3 is TGTGCCAGCAGTTTAAGCAGGATACCGAACACTGAAGCTTTCTTT. This translates into CASSLSRIPNTEAFF.